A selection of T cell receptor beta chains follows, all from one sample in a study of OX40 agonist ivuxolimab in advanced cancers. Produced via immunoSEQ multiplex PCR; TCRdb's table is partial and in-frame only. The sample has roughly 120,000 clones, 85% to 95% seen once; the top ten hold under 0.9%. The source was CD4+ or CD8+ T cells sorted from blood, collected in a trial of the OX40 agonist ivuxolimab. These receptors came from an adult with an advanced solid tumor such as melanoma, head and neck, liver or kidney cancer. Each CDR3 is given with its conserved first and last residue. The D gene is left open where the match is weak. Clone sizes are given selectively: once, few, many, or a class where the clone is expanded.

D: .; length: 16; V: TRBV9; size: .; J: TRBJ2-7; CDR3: CASSVDVQASYYEQYF; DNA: TGTGCCAGCAGCGTAGACGTACAGGCCTCTTACTACGAGCAGTACTTC
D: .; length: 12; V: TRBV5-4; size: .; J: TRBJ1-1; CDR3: CASSLEGDEAFF; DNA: TGTGCCAGCAGCTTGGAGGGAGATGAAGCTTTCTTT
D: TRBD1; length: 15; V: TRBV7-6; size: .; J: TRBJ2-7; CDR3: CASSLDRGLSYEQYF; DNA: TGTGCCAGCAGCTTAGACAGGGGTCTCTCCTACGAGCAGTACTTC
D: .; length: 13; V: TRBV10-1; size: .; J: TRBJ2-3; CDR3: CASNDRSTDTQYF; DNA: TGCGCCAGCAACGACCGAAGCACAGATACGCAGTATTTT
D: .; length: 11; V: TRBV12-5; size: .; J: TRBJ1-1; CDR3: CASGLGQQAFF; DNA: TGTGCTAGTGGTTTAGGACAGCAAGCTTTCTTT
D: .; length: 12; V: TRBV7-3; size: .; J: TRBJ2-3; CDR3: CASSPSTDTQYF; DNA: TGTGCCAGCAGCCCTAGCACAGATACGCAGTATTTT
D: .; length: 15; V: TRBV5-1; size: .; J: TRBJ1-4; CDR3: CASSASWSPDEKLFF; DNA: TGCGCCAGCAGCGCAAGTTGGTCTCCGGATGAAAAACTGTTTTTT
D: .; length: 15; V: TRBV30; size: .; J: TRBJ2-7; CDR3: CAWSALASGSYEQYF; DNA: TGTGCCTGGAGCGCTCTAGCTTCGGGCTCCTACGAGCAGTACTTC
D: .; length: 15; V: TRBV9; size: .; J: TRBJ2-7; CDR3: CASSVGGEYMDEQYF; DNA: TGTGCCAGCAGCGTAGGGGGTGAGTATATGGACGAGCAGTACTTC
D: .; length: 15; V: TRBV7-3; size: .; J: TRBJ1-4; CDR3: CASSLGVGVREKLFF; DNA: TGTGCCAGCAGCTTAGGGGTTGGGGTTCGAGAAAAACTGTTTTTT
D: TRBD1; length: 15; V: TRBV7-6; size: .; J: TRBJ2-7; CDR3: CASSLAGGSSYEQYF; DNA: TGTGCCAGCAGCTTGGCAGGGGGCAGCTCCTACGAGCAGTACTTC
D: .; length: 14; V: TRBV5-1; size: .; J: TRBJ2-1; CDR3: CASSLGTVDNEQFF; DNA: TGCGCCAGCAGCTTGGGGACGGTTGACAATGAGCAGTTCTTC
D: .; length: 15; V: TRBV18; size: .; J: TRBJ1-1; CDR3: CASSPGGGRLTEAFF; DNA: TGTGCCAGCTCACCAGGGGGGGGTCGGTTGACTGAAGCTTTCTTT
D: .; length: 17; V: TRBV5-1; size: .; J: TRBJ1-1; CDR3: CASSLASLTLGGTEAFF; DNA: TGCGCCAGCAGCTTGGCCTCTCTGACCTTGGGAGGCACTGAAGCTTTCTTT
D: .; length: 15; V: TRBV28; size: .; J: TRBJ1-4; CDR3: CASSWDEDAGEKLFF; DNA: TGTGCCAGCAGTTGGGACGAGGATGCAGGTGAAAAACTGTTTTTT
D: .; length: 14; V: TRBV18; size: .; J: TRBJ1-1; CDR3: CASSPMAVNTEAFF; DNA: TGTGCCAGCTCACCGATGGCAGTGAACACTGAAGCTTTCTTT
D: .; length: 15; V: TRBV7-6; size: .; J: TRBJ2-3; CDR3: CASSLVRVGTDTQYF; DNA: TGTGCCAGCAGCTTAGTCAGGGTCGGCACAGATACGCAGTATTTT
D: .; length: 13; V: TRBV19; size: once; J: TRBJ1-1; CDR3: CASSTSVNTEAFF; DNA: TGTGCCAGTAGTACGTCGGTGAACACTGAAGCTTTCTTT
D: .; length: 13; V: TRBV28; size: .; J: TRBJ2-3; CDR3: CASSPASTDTQYF; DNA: TGTGCCAGCAGTCCCGCTAGCACAGATACGCAGTATTTT
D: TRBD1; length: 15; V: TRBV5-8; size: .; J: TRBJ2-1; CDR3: CASSQGNRGNNEQFF; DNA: TGTGCCAGCAGCCAGGGGAACAGGGGGAACAATGAGCAGTTCTTC
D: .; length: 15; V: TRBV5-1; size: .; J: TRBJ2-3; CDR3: CASSRRTGRADTQYF; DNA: TGCGCCAGCAGCCGCCGGACAGGGAGGGCAGATACGCAGTATTTT
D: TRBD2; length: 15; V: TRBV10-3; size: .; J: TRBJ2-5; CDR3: CATLPRLAVQETQYF; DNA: TGTGCCACCCTCCCAAGACTAGCGGTACAAGAGACCCAGTACTTC
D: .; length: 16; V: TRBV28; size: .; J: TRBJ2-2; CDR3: CAVGSPGGSDTGELFF; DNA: TGTGCCGTGGGGTCCCCAGGTGGCTCCGACACCGGGGAGCTGTTTTTT
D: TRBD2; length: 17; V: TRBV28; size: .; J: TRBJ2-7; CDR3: CASSGAEGLAVAGRQYF; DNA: TGTGCCAGCAGTGGGGCTGAGGGACTAGCGGTGGCCGGGAGGCAGTACTTC
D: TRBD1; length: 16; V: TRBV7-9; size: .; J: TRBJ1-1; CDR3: CASSQGTGQRNTEAFF; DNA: TGTGCCAGCAGCCAGGGGACAGGGCAGAGGAACACTGAAGCTTTCTTT
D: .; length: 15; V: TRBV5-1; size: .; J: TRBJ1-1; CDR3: CASSLEQAMNTEAFF; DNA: TGCGCCAGCAGCTTGGAACAGGCCATGAACACTGAAGCTTTCTTT
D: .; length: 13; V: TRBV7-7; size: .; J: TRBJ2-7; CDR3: CASSLGENYEQYF; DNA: TGTGCTAGCAGCTTGGGGGAGAACTACGAGCAGTACTTC
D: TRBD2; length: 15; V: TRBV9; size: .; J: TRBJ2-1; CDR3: CASSGTSGSYNEQFF; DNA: TGTGCCAGTTCAGGGACTAGCGGCTCCTACAATGAGCAGTTCTTC